The 25 T cell receptor beta chains presented below share a single source sample, sequenced in a study of identical twins (dated by TCRdb to 2016 to 2017). Library generation was performed with 5' RACE. The instrument given in TCRdb is Illumina HiSeq 2000. The public reads were quality trimmed at Q25 with fastp and then assembled into clones with MiXCR by TCRdb, keeping productive beta chains. Each record represents a unique CDR3 protein, reported with the most common genes and DNA among its rows. This sample comprises under 250,000 distinct CDR3 sequences, approximately 7.9% of them detected only once. The biggest ten clones account for approximately 5.4% of the sample. The sample was also linked to a second study, of yellow fever vaccine responses in identical twins.

Sequenced input: CD8+ T cells sorted from blood. These receptors were taken from a woman younger than 35 in good health.

The chain is built from TRBV13 and TRBJ1-6; D is possibly TRBD1 (5 bases). The CDR3 is made up of 17 amino acids. The ends were cut back, 3 bases at V and 1 base at J, with 13 bases in the middle. Germline V lookup: CDR1 PRHDT, CDR2 FYEKMQ (reference sequence). The CDR3 nucleotides read TGTGCCAGCAGCTTTGCGGGTCGGGGGTCCTATAATTCACCCCTCCACTTT. It yields the protein CASSFAGRGSYNSPLHF.

The rearrangement links TRBV5-5 to TRBJ2-7; D remains ambiguous. CDR3 length equals 13 residues. CDR1 and CDR2 from the germline V gene are SGHKS and YYEKEE (reference sequence). V lost 4 bases and J lost 6, with 14 bases in between. The CDR3 region is CASSPGRLCEQYF. DNA of the CDR3: TGTGCCAGCAGCCCTGGCCGGCTCTGCGAGCAGTACTTC. The full variable domain, its missing parts supplied by reference TRBV5-5 and TRBJ2-7, is DAGVTQSPTHLIKTRGQQVTLRCSPISGHKSVSWYQQVLGQGPQFIFQYYEKEERGRGNFPDRFSARQFPNYSSELNVNALLLGDSALYLCASSPGRLCEQYFGPGTRLTVT.

The table lists this clonotype with many counts. The chain couples TRBV20-1 to TRBJ2-3; TRBD1 aligns across 11 bases. Trimming took 3 bases from V and 5 from J; bases not matched to a gene: 4. Per germline, CDR1 DFQATT and CDR2 SNEGSKA (reference sequence). The CDR3 extends over 14 amino acids. The CDR3 DNA is TGCAGTGCTAGGTGGACAGGGGGCGGAGATACGCAGTATTTT. This encodes CSARWTGGGDTQYF.

This rearrangement joins TRBV10-1 to TRBJ2-5; TRBD2 is a possible D gene (6 bases). This CDR3 is 11 amino acids long. Per germline, CDR1 WNHNN and CDR2 SYGVQD (reference sequence). Trimming shortened V by 10 bases and J by 3 bases, and 9 bases separated the two germline ends. The CDR3: CAKGLKETQYF. For the CDR3, the DNA is TGCGCCAAGGGACTCAAAGAGACCCAGTACTTC.

In the case of this clonotype: A read error may account for a junction end that differs from germline. The chain is built from TRBV6-1 and TRBJ1-3; TRBD1 agrees at 7 bases. CDR1 is MNHNS, CDR2 SASEGT, per germline. The CDR3 totals 16 residues. CDR3 residues: CASSTTGASTGNTIHF. In DNA, the CDR3 is TGTGCCAGCAGTACCACAGGGGCTAGCACTGGAAACACCATACATTTT.

This clonotype came up a few times. This rearrangement joins TRBV10-1 to TRBJ2-7; 9 bases map to TRBD1. Germline V gene data show CDR1 as WNHNN and CDR2 as SYGVQD (reference sequence). This CDR3 spans 18 amino acids. V lost 0 bases and J lost 2; bases outside the gene matches: 11. The CDR3 DNA is TGCGCCAGCAGTGAGTCCAAAACGGGACAGGGAAAAACCTACGAGCAGTACGTC. Its protein is CASSESKTGQGKTYEQYV.

In its sample, this clonotype was seen a few times. This chain uses TRBV24-1 with TRBJ2-3; no clear D gene. This CDR3 is 13 amino acids long. CDR1 KGHDR and CDR2 SFDVKD come from the germline V gene. Trimming left V 3 bases short and J 4 bases short, with 7 bases between. The CDR3 DNA reads as TGTGCCACCAGTGATCAGAAAGCAGATACGCAGTATTTT. Protein: CATSDQKADTQYF.

This clonotype was observed many times. V is TRBV7-9 and J is TRBJ2-5, with D possibly being TRBD1 (5 bases). V shed 5 bases and J shed 2 bases, with 9 bases lying between them. CDR1 and CDR2 from the germline V gene are SEHNR and FQNEAQ (reference sequence). CDR3 length: 13 amino acids. This CDR3 reads CASSPGWQETQYF. As DNA, the CDR3 is TGTGCCAGCAGCCCAGGGTGGCAAGAGACCCAGTACTTC.

There are a few counts of this clonotype. The chain combines TRBV2 with TRBJ2-7; a possible D gene is TRBD1 (5 bases). Trimming cost V 11 bases and J 2 bases, with 13 bases left between them. Germline loops: CDR1 SNHLY, CDR2 FYNNEI. CDR3 length: 12 residues. As DNA, the CDR3 is TGTGCCGGCGACAGCGAAACCTACGAGCAGTACGTC. This codes for CAGDSETYEQYV.

This clonotype was seen a handful of times. In DNA, the CDR3 is TGTGCCACCGATGGCGGGACAGGGGGCTACACCTTC. Encoded protein: CATDGGTGGYTF. The chain links TRBV12-3 or TRBV12-4 to TRBJ1-2; the match to TRBD1 covers 9 bases. J lost 8 bases, V lost 10 bases, and 8 bases had no gene match. The length of the CDR3 is 12 residues.

CDR3 residues: CALCSYPRGIEYNTGELFF. The CDR3 DNA reads as TGTGCCCTCTGTTCGTACCCCAGGGGAATTGAGTATAACACCGGGGAGCTGTTTTTT. The chain has TRBV12-3 or TRBV12-4 and TRBJ2-2, with D possibly being TRBD1 (6 bases). CDR3 length: 19 residues. V lost 11 bases and J lost 2, with 30 bases in between.

There are a few counts of this clonotype. The J gene is TRBJ2-7, the V gene TRBV12-3 or TRBV12-4, with TRBD2 as a possible D gene (5 bases). The ends were cut back, 2 bases at V and 1 base at J, with 12 bases in the middle. CDR3 length equals 15 residues. The CDR3 coding sequence is TGTGCCAGCAGTTTATTTATACGGGGATCCTACGAGCAGTACTTC. Translated, it gives CASSLFIRGSYEQYF.

This clonotype was found many times. The chain is built from TRBV4-1 and TRBJ2-7, with 8 nucleotides matching TRBD1. CDR1 MGHRA and CDR2 YSYEKL come from the germline V gene. Losses at the gene ends were 4 bases for V and 3 bases for J; bases not matched to a gene: 5. This CDR3 contains 14 residues. This CDR3 reads CASSPGQGGYEQYF. The DNA of the CDR3 is TGCGCCAGCAGCCCAGGACAGGGTGGCTACGAGCAGTACTTC.

The chain combines TRBV7-6 with TRBJ2-2; maybe TRBD1 (6 bases). With 7 bases removed from V and 4 bases from J, the gap between germline ends came to 13 bases. The CDR3 has 14 amino acids. Germline values: CDR1 SGHVS, CDR2 FNYEAQ. The CDR3 DNA reads as TGTGCCAGCACTCAACAGGGAACCACCGGGGAGCTGTTTTTT. As protein: CASTQQGTTGELFF. Combining the CDR3 with reference TRBV7-6 and TRBJ2-2 gives the whole variable domain GAGVSQSPRYKVTKRGQDVALRCDPISGHVSLYWYRQALGQGPEFLTYFNYEAQQDKSGLPNDRFSAERPEGSISTLTIQRTEQRDSAMYRCASTQQGTTGELFFGEGSRLTVL.

This clonotype was detected a few times. DNA for the CDR3: TGTGCCAGCAGCCTCGAGACAGGGGAGGAGGATGAGCAGTTCTTC. Its protein is CASSLETGEEDEQFF. This rearrangement joins TRBV9 to TRBJ2-1; TRBD1 matches at 8 bases. The V segment lost 4 bases and the J segment 8 bases; nucleotides outside the gene matches: 11. CDR3 length equals 15 residues. Germline loops: CDR1 SGDLS, CDR2 YYNGEE.

CDR3 nucleotide sequence: TGTGCCAGCAGTTTTCGGGTGACTGGGGCCAACGTCCTGACTTTC. It is translated as CASSFRVTGANVLTF. This chain links TRBV12-3 or TRBV12-4 with TRBJ2-6; D gene ambiguous. The CDR3 runs 15 residues. V lost 3 bases to trimming and J lost 2 bases, with 8 bases between them.

The chain recombines TRBV6-1 with TRBJ2-3; maybe TRBD2 (7 bases). V was pared by 8 bases and J by 2 bases, with 11 bases between. The CDR3 loop spans 13 amino acids. CDR1 and CDR2 (germline): MNHNS, SASEGT. The CDR3 here is CASRGAYTDTQYF. DNA for the CDR3: TGTGCCAGCCGGGGGGCCTACACAGATACGCAGTATTTT.

This chain joins TRBV4-1 and TRBJ2-2, with D unclear. This CDR3 is built from 15 residues. Germline-derived CDR1 and CDR2 are MGHRA and YSYEKL. Trimming removed 4 bases from V and 0 bases from J, with 9 bases in between. In nucleotides, the CDR3 is TGCGCCAGCAGCCCCAGCTCTGCGAACACCGGGGAGCTGTTTTTT. It is translated as CASSPSSANTGELFF.

Ten or more counts support this clonotype. The rearrangement joins TRBV5-1 to TRBJ2-5, with 8 bases matching TRBD2. Germline V gene data show CDR1 as SGHRS and CDR2 as YFSETQ. The CDR3 covers 16 residues. V shed 4 bases and J 2 bases; nucleotides not matched to a gene: 10. The CDR3 bases are TGCGCCAGCAGCCCTTACATAGCGGGGCGGCAAGAGACCCAGTACTTC. Translated, it gives CASSPYIAGRQETQYF.

The gene calls are TRBV3-1 and TRBJ1-4; D is possibly TRBD1 (5 bases). V was shortened by 5 bases and J by 0 bases, with 10 bases between the two germline ends. Germline CDR1 and CDR2: LGHDT and YNNKEL (reference sequence). This CDR3 has 15 residues. The CDR3 region is CASSKGVATNEKLFF. Here the CDR3 DNA reads TGTGCCAGCAGCAAAGGGGTTGCAACTAATGAAAAACTGTTTTTT.

This rearrangement joins TRBV5-5 to TRBJ2-7, with D unclear. This CDR3 has 15 residues. V was pared by 1 base and J by 1 base, with 12 bases between. In germline, CDR1 is SGHKS, CDR2 YYEKEE (reference sequence). The CDR3 sequence: CASSLPQEGSYEQYF. The CDR3 DNA sequence: TGTGCCAGCAGCTTGCCCCAGGAAGGTTCCTACGAGCAGTACTTC.

There are a few counts of this clonotype. The V and J genes are TRBV28 and TRBJ2-4; 9 bases are a match to TRBD2. Germline trimming cut 2 bases from V and 3 bases from J; bases unmatched to any gene: 8. The V gene's germline CDR1 is MDHEN and CDR2 SYDVKM. This CDR3 has 17 amino acids. Written as DNA, the CDR3 is TGTGCCAGCAGTTTAGGTAGCGGGGGCCAGAGCAAAAACATTCAGTACTTC. Its translation: CASSLGSGGQSKNIQYF.

This clonotype was detected ten times or more. The chain recombines TRBV20-1 with TRBJ2-7; 9 bases align to TRBD2. CDR1 is DFQATT, CDR2 SNEGSKA, per germline (reference sequence). The CDR3 is made up of 14 amino acids. Trimming cost V 0 bases and J 6 bases; bases outside gene matches: 6. DNA of the CDR3: TGCAGTGCTAGAGATAAAGCGGGAGGTCGCGAGCAGTACTTC. This translates into CSARDKAGGREQYF.

This clonotype occurred many times. The chain couples TRBV7-9 to TRBJ2-5, with 13 bases lining up with TRBD2. Per the germline V gene, CDR1 is SEHNR and CDR2 is FQNEAQ (reference sequence). The CDR3 runs 15 residues. Unmatched junction bases numbered 3, after V lost 5 bases and J lost 3 bases. The CDR3 coding sequence is TGTGCCAGCAGCCCCGGACTAGCGGGAGAAGAGACCCAGTACTTC. Translated: CASSPGLAGEETQYF.

This clonotype was detected a few times. This chain joins TRBV4-1 and TRBJ2-7; the D is unclear. Germline assignment: CDR1 MGHRA and CDR2 YSYEKL. Trimming removed 0 bases from V and 3 bases from J, with 12 bases in between. The CDR3 contains 15 residues. CDR3 in DNA: TGCGCCAGCAGCCAAGATCTTGTCGGCCTCTACGAGCAGTACTTC. It encodes CASSQDLVGLYEQYF.